By frequency, the clone carrying this T cell receptor beta chain is medium-sized. This specimen comes from a study of T cell clusters in autoimmune cytopenias. One tube held mixed TRB-A and TRB-B primer pools for touch-down PCR. Following a re-call of the multiplex PCR reads, TCRdb has one entry per CDR3 protein and lacks DNA. The sample includes about 10,000 distinct CDR3 sequences. Each sample's input was 250 ng genomic DNA, 35,000 to 40,000 genome equivalents. These same records also appear under a second study, on T cell repertoires in aging, cancer and after chemotherapy. As that study records: Donors were grouped into six age bands spanning 30 or younger through 70 or older. Healthy donor repertoires were recorded over several months to years and showed clear clonal overlap. In healthy donors, age-related TCR diversity loss mainly reflected lost richness.

The specimen sequenced was peripheral blood. The sequence was collected from a human donor in good health.

CDR3 amino acids: CASSTSPRETQYF. The chain recombines TRBV6-5 with TRBJ2-5. Germline V gives CDR1 MNHEY, CDR2 SVGAGI. This CDR3 has 13 residues.